This T cell receptor (beta chain) appears in the sequencing data of a study of shared clonotypes between healthy human individuals. About the research overall: Each donor's CD4 naive and CD4 memory cells filled three plates apiece, CD8 naive two, and CD8 memory one.

The data were produced by immunoSEQ multiplex PCR, yet TCRdb's version contains in-frame clones alone and is incomplete. Counted here are fewer than 400,000 clones, approximately 79% occurring once; the ten biggest clones make up around 10%. V trimming: 0 bases; J trimming: 2 bases; junction bases outside the gene matches: 2. The germline V gene encodes CDR1 LGHNA and CDR2 YSLEER. This CDR3 is 15 amino acids long. A remark on this clone: Other DNA sequences in this sample translate to the same CDR3.

The chain uses TRBV4-3 and TRBJ1-2, with TRBD1 identical over 8 bases. Specimen: memory CD4+ T cells sorted from blood. The subset here: CD45RA-negative fraction. This clonotype was obtained from a man aged 25 to 40 in good health. The CDR3 nucleotides are TGCGCCAGCAGCCAAGATCCAGGGGGCAACTATGGCTACACCTTC. It specifies CASSQDPGGNYGYTF.